The rows below give T cell receptor beta chains drawn from one sample of a study of T cell repertoires in cytomegalovirus infection. The antigens these receptors bind are not known. Using its own MiXCR run on the reads, TCRdb lists one record per CDR3 protein. The data hold 75,000 to 100,000 distinct CDR3 sequences, with around 49% observed a single time. The sequencing used CD8+ T cells from cultured PBMCs, collected from culture after CMV antigen stimulation. The source of these receptors is a human donor in good health (CMV status not recorded). Some clones in this sample may be carry-over from other donors' samples. CDR3s include the opening cysteine and the closing phenylalanine or tryptophan. Rows give clone size only sometimes, using once, few, many, or a class for an expanded clone.

V,size,CDR3
TRBV27,few,CASSLSIGAYEQYF
TRBV9,NA,CASSVESGNTDTQYF
TRBV6-1,NA,CASTLGTSGRAHNEQFF
TRBV6-6,NA,CATLLQGSHEQYF
TRBV7-2,NA,CASKPRQNLNGNNEQFF
TRBV20-1,NA,CSARDMTADTEAFF
TRBV20-1,NA,CSAEAAGVLSRGDGYTF
TRBV20-1,NA,CSATGQGRSLGTYNEQFF
TRBV19,NA,CASSLRPLMNTEAFF
TRBV7-8,few,CASSFLPEGNQPQHF
TRBV5-5,NA,CASSFRDTGEAYNEQFF
TRBV5-8,NA,CASSASGTFRNQPQHF
TRBV27,NA,CASSWRGKDTGELFF
TRBV7-2,NA,CASSFGRQSYEQYF
TRBV4-3,NA,CASRGGTEAFF
TRBV6-5,NA,CASSYTLSTEAFF
TRBV4-1,few,CASSTTSARELFF
TRBV11-2,NA,CASSSNPGLRNTEAFF
TRBV12-3/TRBV12-4,few,CASRAGTSIYNSPLHF
TRBV7-2,NA,CASRLSRRSYNEQFF
TRBV7-2,NA,CASRGSRGLADTDTQYF
TRBV24-1,NA,CATSQPGLEAEQYF
TRBV7-2,many,CASSFPGQPQHF
TRBV20-1,NA,CSAREGGTGVTSGGPYEQYF
TRBV27,few,CASSPGQVNYGYTF
TRBV12-3/TRBV12-4,few,CASSAAGENEQFF
TRBV7-9,NA,CASSQGEGSRGYTF
TRBV10-3,NA,CAISPSRGGNTEAFF
TRBV27,NA,CASSFLGEETQYF
TRBV6-2/TRBV6-3,NA,CASRSGSFYEQFF
TRBV12-3/TRBV12-4,once,CASSSASQIYGYTF
TRBV27,few,CASSGQGGGSYEQYF
TRBV6-6,NA,CASRPDGGGSQPQHF